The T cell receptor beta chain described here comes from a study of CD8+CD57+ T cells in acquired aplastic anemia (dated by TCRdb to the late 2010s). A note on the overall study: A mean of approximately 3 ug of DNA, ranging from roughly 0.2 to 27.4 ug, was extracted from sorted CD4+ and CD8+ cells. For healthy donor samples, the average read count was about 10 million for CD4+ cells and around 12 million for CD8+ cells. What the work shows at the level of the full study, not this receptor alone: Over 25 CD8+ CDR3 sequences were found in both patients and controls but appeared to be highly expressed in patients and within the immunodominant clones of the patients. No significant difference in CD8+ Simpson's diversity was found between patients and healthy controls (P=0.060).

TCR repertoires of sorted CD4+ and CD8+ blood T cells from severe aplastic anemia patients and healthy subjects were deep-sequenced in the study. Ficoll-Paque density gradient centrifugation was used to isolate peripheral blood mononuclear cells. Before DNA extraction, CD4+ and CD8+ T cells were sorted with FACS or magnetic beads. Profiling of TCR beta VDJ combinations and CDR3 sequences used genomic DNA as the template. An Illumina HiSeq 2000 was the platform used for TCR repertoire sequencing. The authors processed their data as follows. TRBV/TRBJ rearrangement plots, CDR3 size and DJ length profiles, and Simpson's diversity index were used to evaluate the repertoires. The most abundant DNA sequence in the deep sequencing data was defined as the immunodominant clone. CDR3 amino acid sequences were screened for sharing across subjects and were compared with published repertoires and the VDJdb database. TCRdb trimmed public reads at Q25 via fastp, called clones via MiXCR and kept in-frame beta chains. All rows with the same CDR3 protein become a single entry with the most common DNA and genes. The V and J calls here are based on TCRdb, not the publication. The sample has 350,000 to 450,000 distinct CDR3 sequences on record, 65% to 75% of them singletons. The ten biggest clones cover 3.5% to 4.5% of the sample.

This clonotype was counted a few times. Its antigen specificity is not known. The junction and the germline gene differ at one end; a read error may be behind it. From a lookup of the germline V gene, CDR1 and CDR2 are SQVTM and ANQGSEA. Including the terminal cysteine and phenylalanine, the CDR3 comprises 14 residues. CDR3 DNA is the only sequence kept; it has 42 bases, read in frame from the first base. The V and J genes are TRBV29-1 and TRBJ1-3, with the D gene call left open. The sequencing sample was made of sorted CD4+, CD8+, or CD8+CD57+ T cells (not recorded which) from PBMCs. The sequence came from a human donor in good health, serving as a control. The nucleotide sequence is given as TGCAGCGTCCTGACGACGTACTCTGGAAGCACCATATATTTT. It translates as CSVLTTYSGSTIYF.